This T cell receptor beta chain was sequenced for a study of blood T cell repertoires in COVID-19. This CDR3 contains 15 residues. The germline V gene encodes CDR1 SGDLS and CDR2 YYNGEE. V shed 4 bases and J 4 bases; nucleotides not matched to a gene: 8. TCRdb's copy holds only in-frame clones and misses some; the assay was immunoSEQ multiplex PCR. The sample carries about 380,000 clones, around 90% recorded once. The receptor was derived from a woman under 30 who had recovered from COVID-19. Input material: PBMCs or T cells enriched from blood (not recorded which). The rearrangement uses TRBV9 and TRBJ1-2; 9 bases map to TRBD1. CDR3 protein: CASSLGDRAPYGYTF. In DNA, the CDR3 is TGTGCCAGCAGCCTAGGGGACAGGGCACCCTATGGCTACACCTTC.